This T cell receptor beta chain was sequenced during a study of tumour-infiltrating T cells in Burkitt lymphoma. Background on the study: All epidemiological Burkitt lymphoma subtypes were represented in the cohort. Survival, overall and progression-free, tracked with productive clonality.

The study's findings and limits: Several public clonotypes recurred in numerous Burkitt lymphoma patients.

The CDR3 is made up of 14 amino acids. Germline CDR1 and CDR2: SGDLS and YYNGEE. V dropped 0 bases and J dropped 1 base, with 8 bases sitting between them. The method was immunoSEQ multiplex PCR; TCRdb's version includes in-frame clones alone and lacks a portion of them. Of 43,000 or so clones in the sample, around 29% were seen once. With regard to this clone: Its antigen is as yet unknown.

The specimen was tumor tissue. The chain links TRBV9 to TRBJ2-7; weak D call: TRBD1 (5 bases). The TCR originated in a human donor with Burkitt lymphoma. The CDR3 nucleotides are TGTGCCAGCAGCGTAGAAGGACATTCCTACGAGCAGTACTTC. This codes for CASSVEGHSYEQYF.